This T cell receptor (beta chain) derives from a study of spatial heterogeneity in lung cancer (dated by TCRdb to the late 2010s). Turning to the overall study: Beta-chain transcripts were consistently detected in greater numbers than alpha-chain transcripts, which likely reflects a higher abundance of beta-chain transcripts. The study linked features of the TCR repertoire to counts of nonsynonymous mutations, which were determined by whole-exome sequencing of tumor tissue. TCR alpha and beta repertoires were quantitatively compared across multiple tumor regions, matched nontumor lung and blood in non-small cell lung cancer. Both alpha and beta chains were TCR-sequenced in samples taken at surgery, namely 220 tumor regions, 63 to 70 matched nontumor lung samples and about 54 PBMC samples. In the raw uncorrected reads, each unique combination of TCR and UMI appeared more than ten times on average. Findings and caveats that apply to the study as a whole: Ubiquitous expanded tumor TCRs showed up in blood more often at tumor resection than at routine follow-up. Additional single-cell paired TCR alpha and beta sequencing was considered necessary to confirm, at a functional level, the hypothesis that regional TCRs recognize regional mutations.

Receptor amplification or capture employed 5' RACE. Sequencing took place on a NextSeq 500. In the TCR library protocol, a unique molecular identifier was attached to each TCR cDNA molecule so that PCR and sequencing errors could be corrected. On the authors' methods: TCR identification, UMI-based error correction and CDR3 extraction were performed with Decombinator tools. Expanded TCRs were defined as those above a frequency of 2 per 1,000, corresponding to the top 1% of the tumor frequency distribution. Renyi diversity was calculated using the R vegan package after each repertoire was subsampled 100 times to 5,000 TCRs. To build CDR3 similarity networks, amino acid triplet string-kernel similarity was used, and CDR3s were connected when their pairwise similarity was above 0.82. TCRdb ran its own pipeline on the public reads, namely fastp trimming at Q25 and MiXCR clone calling, and kept in-frame beta chains. Identical CDR3 proteins give one entry, which carries the most common genes and DNA. The V and J calls come from TCRdb's annotation, not from the publication. The sample table lists more than 85,000 distinct CDR3 sequences, about 9.4% of them with a count of one. The biggest ten clones account for around 7% of the sample.

This specimen's time point label, interpreted: sample taken at primary tumor resection. Without any cell sorting, TCR sequencing was performed on whole RNA extracted either from tumor and nontumor lung tissue or from cryopreserved PBMC samples. Samples were obtained from around 72 patients with early-stage, untreated non-small cell lung cancer from the lung TRACERx cohort. Only patients with enough RNA available from two or more tumor regions were chosen for TCR sequencing. In this sample, this clonotype turned up many times. What antigen it recognizes has not been identified. Base qualities were left out, and no much larger clone turns up one base away. The CDR3 runs 15 amino acids, cysteine and phenylalanine included. The retained sequence is limited to the CDR3, 45 bases, with the frame set at the first base. V is cut by 3 bases and J by 1 base, and the space between the germline ends is 13 bases. CDR1 and CDR2 are drawn from the germline V gene (reference sequence): DFQATT, SNEGSKA.

Recombination joined TRBV20-1 with TRBJ2-4; tentative D gene TRBD1, with 6 bases matching. The sample was PBMCs, taken at surgery. This clonotype originated in a male donor with early-stage non-small cell lung cancer. The CDR3 region: CSARAPGEAKNIQYF. The nucleotide sequence is given as TGCAGTGCTAGGGCCCCAGGGGAGGCCAAAAACATTCAGTACTTC.